The T cell receptor beta chain described here comes from a study of T cell changes during pregnancy in multiple sclerosis. Here immunoSEQ multiplex PCR was the method, and the copy in TCRdb shows in-frame clones only, minus some. The sample has 20,000 to 25,000 clones, around 86% seen once. Germline assignment: CDR1 WSHSY and CDR2 SAAADI. V shed 3 bases and J shed 5 bases, with 8 bases lying between them. This CDR3 has 13 residues. This chain joins TRBV10-2 and TRBJ1-3; D might be TRBD1 (5 bases). The clonotype was recovered from a female donor in good health, enrolled as a control in a pregnancy study. Sequencing used CD8+ T cells from peripheral blood mononuclear cells, obtained in the first trimester of pregnancy. As DNA, the CDR3 is TGCGCCAGCAGTGACAGGGAACGAAACACCATATATTTT. It translates to CASSDRERNTIYF.